A selection of T cell receptor beta chains follows, all from one sample in a study of immune evolution from preneoplasia to lung adenocarcinoma. The assay was immunoSEQ multiplex PCR, and TCRdb's table has in-frame clones only and misses some. This sample carries 9,000 to 13,000 clones, roughly 70% of them seen once, and the ten largest clones take about 30%. The sample was FFPE normal lung tissue adjacent to the tumor. Every receptor here comes from a person in their sixties with lung adenocarcinoma. Some clones in this sample may be carry-over from other donors' samples. Both conserved end residues are part of each CDR3. D genes are given only for firm matches. Size is omitted from some rows. Given values are once, few, many or a class for expanded clones.

TRBJ2-7,NA,TRBD1,TRBV28,CASSYGTGSSYEQYF,TGTGCCAGCAGTTACGGGACAGGTAGCTCCTACGAGCAGTACTTC
TRBJ2-4,NA,TRBD1,TRBV19,CATTLKQGLLAKNIQYF,TGTGCCACCACGCTCAAACAGGGGCTATTAGCCAAAAACATTCAGTACTTC
TRBJ1-1,NA,NA,TRBV28,CASSFPGRGNTEAFF,TGTGCCAGCAGTTTTCCGGGAAGGGGGAACACTGAAGCTTTCTTT
TRBJ2-1,NA,TRBD2,TRBV29-1,CSVELSGSSYNEQFF,TGCAGCGTTGAACTTAGCGGGAGCTCCTACAATGAGCAGTTCTTC
TRBJ2-3,NA,NA,TRBV19,CASLGGTALGTDTQYF,TGTGCCAGCCTCGGGGGGACAGCCTTGGGCACAGATACGCAGTATTTT
TRBJ2-7,NA,NA,TRBV9,CASSVSVGSSYEQYF,TGTGCCAGCAGCGTATCGGTAGGAAGCTCCTACGAGCAGTACTTC
TRBJ2-7,NA,NA,TRBV5-1,CASSFGPESSSYEQYF,TGCGCCAGCAGCTTTGGACCCGAATCGAGCTCCTACGAGCAGTACTTC
TRBJ2-7,once,NA,TRBV30,CAWSRGRSEQYF,TGTGCCTGGAGCAGGGGGAGGTCCGAGCAGTACTTC
TRBJ1-2,NA,TRBD1,TRBV5-1,CASSAQGQNYGYTF,TGCGCCAGCAGCGCTCAGGGACAGAACTATGGCTACACCTTC
TRBJ1-5,NA,TRBD1,TRBV19,CASTRTGGGVGQPQHF,TGTGCCAGTACCCGGACAGGAGGGGGAGTTGGTCAGCCCCAGCATTTT
TRBJ2-7,few,TRBD1,TRBV12-5,CASGLADTGAYEQYF,TGTGCTAGTGGTTTGGCAGACACAGGGGCCTACGAGCAGTACTTC
TRBJ2-3,few,NA,TRBV5-1,CASSLGGIGTDTQYF,TGCGCCAGCAGCTTGGGAGGCATCGGCACAGATACGCAGTATTTT
TRBJ2-3,NA,NA,TRBV7-2,CASSTNSADTQYF,TGTGCCAGCAGCACAAACAGCGCAGATACGCAGTATTTT
TRBJ2-1,NA,NA,TRBV19,CASSNTRYNEQFF,TGTGCCAGTAGTAATACCAGATACAATGAGCAGTTCTTC